Each of the 10 T cell receptor beta chains below was sequenced from the same sample in a study of regulatory T cells in long-lasting Graves disease. The sample's time point: newly diagnosed GD, antithyroid drugs for less than 3 months. Extracted PBMC RNA gave rise to the TCR library. Building of the TCR beta libraries involved iRepertoire HTBI primers and Arm-PCR of CDR3 regions. TCRdb recomputed calls from the multiplex PCR reads with MiXCR, one row per CDR3 protein. This table has more than 400,000 distinct CDR3 sequences, around 15% appearing once. These data are also associated with another study on T cells in Graves' hyperthyroidism and ophthalmopathy.

Sequencing was performed on peripheral blood mononuclear cells (PBMCs), taken at new diagnosis, from a patient treated with antithyroid drugs. The receptors come from a middle-aged man with Graves disease.

In regard to this clonotype: Given a much more abundant clone one base away, this may be a read error. The V gene is TRBV7-9, the J gene TRBJ2-7; 12 bases fit TRBD2. The V segment lost 5 bases and the J segment 7 bases; nucleotides outside the gene matches: 9. CDR3 length: 15 residues. From germline, CDR1 is SEHNR and CDR2 FQNEAQ (reference sequence). The CDR3 sequence is CASSTPSGRAGEQYF. CDR3 nucleotide sequence: TGTGCCAGCAGCACCCCTAGCGGGAGGGCCGGTGAGCAGTACTTC.

This clonotype turned up a few times. The chain uses TRBV4-1 and TRBJ2-7, with no clear D. V lost 1 base, J lost 0 bases, and 10 bases lay in between. Germline CDR1 reads MGHRA; CDR2 reads YSYEKL. The CDR3 has 15 amino acids. DNA of the CDR3: TGCGCCAGCAGCCAAGGCTCCCTAGGCTCCTACGAGCAGTACTTC. Protein product: CASSQGSLGSYEQYF.

The V and J genes are TRBV9 and TRBJ2-1; D unclear. This CDR3 is 14 amino acids long. Germline lookup yields CDR1 SGDLS and CDR2 YYNGEE. Trimming cost V 0 bases and J 5 bases, with 9 bases left between them. CDR3 DNA sequence: TGTGCCAGCAGCGTAGTAGGCACAAACAATGAGCAGTTCTTC. This translates into CASSVVGTNNEQFF.

This clonotype was seen repeatedly, ten times or more. The CDR3 DNA reads as TGTGCCAGCACGAGCTCCTACGAGCTCGAGCAGTACTTC. Translation: CASTSSYELEQYF. The J gene is TRBJ2-7, the V gene TRBV6-1; D unresolved. The CDR3 covers 13 residues. Trimming removed 7 bases from V and 6 bases from J, with 16 bases in between. Germline-derived CDR1 and CDR2 are MNHNS and SASEGT.

The chain links TRBV3-1 to TRBJ1-4; tentative D call: TRBD1 (5 bases). Trimming stripped 8 bases from V and 5 bases from J, with 9 bases between. CDR3 size: 12 residues. The germline V gene encodes CDR1 LGHDT and CDR2 YNNKEL (reference sequence). The CDR3: CASGAGNEKLFF. As DNA, the CDR3 is TGTGCCAGCGGGGCAGGGAATGAAAAACTGTTTTTT.

The sample holds many counts of this clonotype. The CDR3 sequence is CASSRDRAYEQYF. DNA for the CDR3: TGTGCCAGCAGCCGGGACAGAGCCTACGAGCAGTACTTC. The chain recombines TRBV11-1 with TRBJ2-7, with 7 bases that match TRBD1. Per the germline V gene, CDR1 is SGHAT and CDR2 is FQDESV (reference sequence). V lost 5 bases, J lost 2 bases, and 3 bases stayed unmatched. This CDR3 has 13 residues.

V and J are TRBV25-1 and TRBJ1-4; D is undetermined. CDR1 and CDR2 from the germline V gene are MGHDK and SYGVNS. CDR3 length: 12 amino acids. The V end lost 4 bases, the J end lost 8 bases, and 8 bases lay between the germline ends. The CDR3 nucleotides are TGTGCCAGCAGTGCGAATGCGGAAAAACTGTTTTTT. The encoded protein is CASSANAEKLFF.

Note on this clonotype: One end of the junction does not line up with germline, which may come from a read error. This chain joins TRBV4-1 and TRBJ2-7; 11 bases match TRBD1. This CDR3 is 14 amino acids long. The germline V gene has CDR1 MGHRA and CDR2 YSYEKL. The CDR3 sequence is CASSHGTGGYERYF. For the CDR3, the DNA is TGCGCCAGCAGCCATGGGACAGGGGGGTACGAGCGGTACTTC.

The CDR3 region has the DNA TGTGCCAGCAGTCCTAACGGACAGGCGCTAGCCAAAAACATTCAGTACTTC. Its translation: CASSPNGQALAKNIQYF. The chain carries TRBV27 and TRBJ2-4, with 7 bases aligning to TRBD1. The V segment lost 5 bases and the J segment 0 bases; nucleotides outside the gene matches: 10. CDR3 length: 17 residues. CDR1 is MNHEY, CDR2 SMNVEV, per germline (reference sequence).

This clonotype was seen many times. CDR3 nucleotide sequence: TGTGCCAGCAGCCATAGCGGGAGAGGTGTGAGAGATACGCAGTATTTT. The encoded protein is CASSHSGRGVRDTQYF. This chain connects TRBV3-1 to TRBJ2-3; TRBD2 aligns across 9 bases. The V gene's germline CDR1 is LGHDT and CDR2 YNNKEL (reference sequence). This CDR3 spans 16 amino acids. Unmatched junction bases numbered 9, after V lost 3 bases and J lost 5 bases.